Listed here are 14 T cell receptor beta chains from one sample, sequenced in a study of HIV-infected patients and healthy controls. Whole blood was used without fractionation, so all unsorted peripheral T cells were included. Around 450 ng RNA was reverse transcribed with alpha and beta constant-region primers. Alpha and beta chain libraries were made separately by chain-specific third strand synthesis with multiplexing indices. TCRdb re-called the 5' RACE reads with MiXCR, one entry per CDR3 protein. The sample has about 8,100 distinct CDR3 sequences, roughly 6% seen once. The sample here was blood, taken before antiretroviral therapy. The receptors shown here come from an adult with HIV infection.

This clonotype showed up many times. The gene calls are TRBV18 and TRBJ2-5; tentative D call: TRBD2 (5 bases). CDR1 KGHSH and CDR2 LQKENI come from the germline V gene. The CDR3 loop spans 14 amino acids. Trimming pared 2 bases from V and 2 bases from J, leaving 9 bases between. The DNA of the CDR3 is TGTGCCAGCTCACCAGTTCGGGGACAAGAGACCCAGTACTTC. Translated, it gives CASSPVRGQETQYF.

This clonotype was counted at least ten times. V is TRBV6-5 and J is TRBJ2-3, with D possibly TRBD2 on 5 matching bases. The CDR3 is 16 residues long. CDR1 and CDR2 from the germline V gene are MNHEY and SVGAGI. Trimming pared 0 bases from V and 0 bases from J, leaving 10 bases between. Here the CDR3 reads CASSYSRVISTDTQYF. The CDR3 coding sequence is TGTGCCAGCAGTTACTCGAGGGTTATTAGCACAGATACGCAGTATTTT.

This clonotype is judged medium-sized. V is TRBV6-2 or TRBV6-3 and J is TRBJ2-7; D is ambiguous. V was shortened by 2 bases and J by 3 bases, with 5 bases between the two germline ends. CDR3 length equals 12 residues. The V gene's germline CDR1 is MNHEY and CDR2 SVGEGT. The CDR3 is CASSYPSYEQYV. The CDR3 DNA reads TGTGCCAGCAGTTACCCAAGCTACGAGCAGTACGTC.

This clonotype is judged medium-sized. The rearrangement joins TRBV6-2 or TRBV6-3 to TRBJ2-1, with D uncertain. This CDR3 has 15 residues. V was trimmed by 4 bases and J by 3 bases, leaving 13 bases between them. Germline V lookup: CDR1 MNHEY, CDR2 SVGEGT. The CDR3 reads CASSSPGWYYNEQFF. CDR3 DNA sequence: TGTGCCAGCAGTTCGCCCGGGTGGTACTACAATGAGCAGTTCTTC.

This clonotype was seen ten or more times. V gene TRBV7-8 combines with J gene TRBJ1-5, with D unresolved. V gave up 2 bases and J gave up 4 bases, with 12 bases separating them. Germline loops: CDR1 SGHVS, CDR2 FQNEAQ. The CDR3 extends over 15 amino acids. CDR3: CASSLQQSPNQPQHF. The DNA for the CDR3 is TGTGCCAGCAGCTTACAACAGTCCCCAAATCAGCCCCAGCATTTT.

This clonotype appeared many times. This chain connects TRBV5-6 to TRBJ1-1; the D is unclear. This CDR3 region has 13 residues. The ends were cut back, 1 base at V and 1 base at J, with 5 bases in the middle. Germline V gene data show CDR1 as SGHDT and CDR2 as YYEEEE. CDR3 sequence: CASSLRGNTEAFF. DNA of the CDR3: TGTGCCAGCAGCTTGAGAGGGAACACTGAAGCTTTCTTT.

This clonotype has at least ten counts. This sequence joins TRBV19 and TRBJ1-1; the D gene is possibly TRBD1 (6 bases). The ends were cut back, 1 base at V and 4 bases at J, with 7 bases in the middle. Germline loops: CDR1 LNHDA, CDR2 SQIVND (reference sequence). This CDR3 region has 13 residues. DNA of the CDR3: TGTGCCAGTAGTATAGGGGGGGCCACTGAAGCTTTCTTT. Its protein product is CASSIGGATEAFF.

This clonotype was seen many times. The rearrangement uses TRBV2 and TRBJ1-2; possible D gene TRBD1, 5 bases. CDR3 length equals 14 residues. V was clipped by 7 bases and J by 4 bases, with 16 bases between them. The germline gives CDR1 SNHLY, CDR2 FYNNEI. CDR3 in DNA: TGTGCCAGCAAACTAGAGGGACTGCTCTATGGCTACACCTTC. Translation gives CASKLEGLLYGYTF. Full variable domain (rest looked up from reference TRBV2 and TRBJ1-2): EPEVTQTPSHQVTQMGQEVILRCVPISNHLYFYWYRQILGQKVEFLVSFYNNEISEKSEIFDDQFSVERPDGSNFTLKIRSTKLEDSAMYFCASKLEGLLYGYTFGSGTRLTVV.

There are many counts of this clonotype. V gene TRBV12-3 or TRBV12-4 combines with J gene TRBJ2-2; D might be TRBD2 (5 bases). The CDR3 totals 14 residues. Trimming stripped 7 bases from V and 1 base from J, with 10 bases between. This CDR3 is CASIAGMNTGELFF. The DNA for the CDR3 is TGTGCCAGCATTGCGGGCATGAACACCGGGGAGCTGTTTTTT.

By share of the sample, this clonotype is medium-sized (0.01 to 0.1%). This chain links TRBV2 with TRBJ2-3; TRBD1 matches at 9 bases. Germline V CDR1 and CDR2: SNHLY, FYNNEI. The CDR3 runs 14 residues. After removal of 10 bases from V and 5 bases from J, the junction contained 10 bases not matched to a gene. The CDR3 protein is CANSYGQGIDTQYF. In nucleotides, the CDR3 is TGTGCCAACAGCTATGGACAGGGGATAGATACGCAGTATTTT.

This clonotype is categorized as medium-sized. The chain recombines TRBV9 with TRBJ2-5; either TRBD1 or TRBD2 may supply D (6 bases each). The germline CDR1 and CDR2 sequences are SGDLS and YYNGEE. The CDR3 sequence is 15 residues long. The V end lost 4 bases, the J end lost 0 bases, and 13 bases lay between the germline ends. This CDR3 reads CASSRGVPYQETQYF. CDR3 bases: TGTGCCAGCAGCAGGGGGGTGCCCTACCAAGAGACCCAGTACTTC. Full variable domain (remainder filled in from reference TRBV9 and TRBJ2-5): DSGVTQTPKHLITATGQRVTLRCSPRSGDLSVYWYQQSLDQGLQFLIQYYNGEERAKGNILERFSAQQFPDLHSELNLSSLELGDSALYFCASSRGVPYQETQYFGPGTRLLVL.

By share, this clonotype ranks as medium-sized. This rearrangement joins TRBV6-5 to TRBJ2-5; D possibly corresponds to TRBD1 (6 bases). The CDR3 loop spans 15 amino acids. Germline values: CDR1 MNHEY, CDR2 SVGAGI. The germline V and J ends were trimmed by 5 bases and 5 bases, with 18 bases remaining between them. The CDR3 spells CASSREAGELETQYF. In nucleotides, the CDR3 is TGTGCCAGCAGTCGAGAGGCAGGGGAATTGGAGACCCAGTACTTC.

This clonotype showed up many times. The CDR3 DNA sequence: TGTGCCAGCGGGGACCCCTCTAGCACAGATACGCAGTATTTT. Its protein product is CASGDPSSTDTQYF. The chain uses TRBV9 and TRBJ2-3; tentatively, D is TRBD1 or TRBD2 (5 bases each). V was pared by 7 bases and J by 0 bases, with 12 bases between. Germline-derived CDR1 and CDR2 are SGDLS and YYNGEE. The CDR3 contains 14 residues.

This clonotype is categorized as medium-sized (0.01 to 0.1%). The chain links TRBV7-2 to TRBJ2-1, with 8 bases lining up with TRBD2. This CDR3 comprises 16 residues. Germline-derived CDR1 and CDR2 are SGHTA and FQGNSA. The J segment lost 2 bases and the V segment lost 0 bases, leaving 3 bases of the junction unmatched. The CDR3 spells CASSLASGVTYNEQFF. The CDR3 DNA is TGTGCCAGCAGCTTAGCTAGCGGGGTAACCTACAATGAGCAGTTCTTC.